This T cell receptor beta chain was sequenced during a study of blood T cell repertoires in COVID-19. Looking at the study overall: Italy, Spain and the United States were the sources of the convalescent and acute COVID-19 samples. T cells, B-cell-depleted T cells, or PBMCs supplied cDNA or gDNA.

Study processing details: For nucleated cells, counts were estimated from reference gene primer amplification. The repertoire was sequenced with immunoSEQ multiplex PCR; TCRdb's copy has only in-frame clones and lacks some. That table supplies the V and J calls and clone size; D and trimming were determined from the DNA. The data show 100,000 or so clones, with approximately 91% seen just once and around 6.5% held by the top ten. V trimming: 6 bases; J trimming: 4 bases; junction bases outside the gene matches: 16. CDR3 size: 17 residues. In germline, CDR1 is LNHDA, CDR2 SQIVND (reference sequence). The sample comprised peripheral blood. The gene calls are TRBV19 and TRBJ2-3; 7 bases match TRBD2. The source is a woman aged 60-75 years with acute or convalescent COVID-19. DNA for the CDR3: TGTGCCAGTAGCCCAGGACTAGTAGCAGCCCGCGCAGATACGCAGTATTTT. Encoded protein: CASSPGLVAARADTQYF.